The TCR beta chain described here comes from a study of T cells in tuberculosis. Turning to the study itself: Sequenced TCRs come from CD1B-GMM tetramer-binding T cells. General study findings and limits: Shorter CDR3-alpha in active tuberculosis partly drove smaller distances.

Unsorted cryopreserved PBMC were sequenced, averaging roughly 100,000 T cells per clinical donor. Of note for this clone: Its antigen is as yet unknown.

In germline, CDR1 is GTSNPN, CDR2 SVGIG (reference sequence). This CDR3 comprises 15 residues. V was pared by 8 bases and J by 9 bases, with 26 bases between. Using immunoSEQ multiplex PCR, the repertoire was profiled, and TCRdb retains in-frame clones only, with some absent. This table holds 6,500 to 8,000 clones, roughly 94% found once. The sequencing input was PBMCs. The TCR was taken from an adult with tuberculosis. The chain joins TRBV30 to TRBJ2-1; maybe TRBD2 (6 bases). The CDR3 region is CAGNHLAPESGEQFF. CDR3 bases: TGTGCCGGAAACCATCTAGCGCCGGAGAGCGGTGAGCAGTTCTTC.